The 32 T cell receptor beta chains presented below share a single source sample, sequenced in a study of T cell responses to AZD1222 COVID-19 vaccine. Sequencing was performed with immunoSEQ multiplex PCR; in TCRdb, only in-frame clones are kept and a portion is missing. The sample has about 40,000 clones, approximately 88% seen once. The material sequenced was peripheral blood, taken 28 days after the second dose of the MenACWY control vaccine. These receptors originate from an adult who received the MenACWY meningococcal vaccine as a control.

The rearrangement links TRBV6-5 to TRBJ1-5, with D unresolved. The V gene's germline CDR1 is MNHEY and CDR2 SVGAGI. Trimming took off 2 bases at V and 5 bases at J, with 4 bases between the two ends. CDR3 length equals 12 residues. In DNA, the CDR3 is TGTGCCAGCAGTTACGGAGATCAGCCCCAGCATTTT. Translated, it gives CASSYGDQPQHF.

The chain uses TRBV7-3 and TRBJ2-7; the match to TRBD2 covers 10 bases. Germline loops: CDR1 SGHTA, CDR2 FQGTGA. The CDR3 has 15 amino acids. Trimming at V came to 2 bases and at J to 2 bases, leaving 3 bases not matched to a gene. This CDR3 reads CASSLASGSTYEQYF. Here the CDR3 DNA reads TGTGCCAGCAGCTTAGCTAGCGGGAGCACCTACGAGCAGTACTTC.

The chain uses TRBV12-3 or TRBV12-4 and TRBJ2-7, with TRBD1 matching 7 bases. After removal of 8 bases from V and 6 bases from J, the junction contained 10 bases not matched to a gene. The CDR3 is 13 residues long. CDR3 DNA sequence: TGTGCCAGCGGGACAGTTCGTTTTTCCGAGCAGTACTTC. Amino acid sequence: CASGTVRFSEQYF.

The V and J genes are TRBV7-9 and TRBJ2-7, with D maybe TRBD2 (5 bases). V was pared by 5 bases and J by 0 bases, with 14 bases between. The CDR3 contains 15 residues. CDR1 and CDR2 (germline): SEHNR, FQNEAQ (reference sequence). DNA for the CDR3: TGTGCCAGCAGCATCGCGGGTGTTAGCTCCTACGAGCAGTACTTC. It translates to CASSIAGVSSYEQYF.

V and J are TRBV19 and TRBJ2-1; the match to TRBD2 covers 9 bases. The length of the CDR3 is 15 residues. Per germline, CDR1 LNHDA and CDR2 SQIVND (reference sequence). Trimming cost V 6 bases and J 6 bases; bases outside gene matches: 9. Here the CDR3 DNA reads TGTGCCAGTAGCCAAACGGGACTAGCAATCAATGAGCAGTTCTTC. Translated: CASSQTGLAINEQFF.

The V call is TRBV6-1, the J call TRBJ1-1; no clear D. Germline lookup yields CDR1 MNHNS and CDR2 SASEGT. Trimming removed 7 bases from V and 0 bases from J, with 9 bases in between. This CDR3 spans 13 amino acids. In DNA form, the CDR3 reads TGTGCCAGCACCCCGCGGGTGAACACTGAAGCTTTCTTT. Protein: CASTPRVNTEAFF.

The V call is TRBV5-1, the J call TRBJ2-5; D gene uncertain. Trimming removed 0 bases at V and 3 bases at J, with 6 bases between. CDR1 SGHRS and CDR2 YFSETQ come from the germline V gene. The CDR3 runs to 13 residues. In nucleotides, the CDR3 is TGCGCCAGCAGCTTGGCCTGGGAAGAGACCCAGTACTTC. As protein: CASSLAWEETQYF.

This chain connects TRBV27 to TRBJ2-1; 7 bases are a match to TRBD1. V shed 6 bases, J shed 7 bases, and the junction held 9 bases outside the gene matches. The CDR3 is 14 residues long. CDR1 and CDR2 (germline): MNHEY, SMNVEV (reference sequence). CDR3 in DNA: TGTGCCAGCAGAAGACAGGGTCGGGAAAATGAGCAGTTCTTC. Amino acid sequence: CASRRQGRENEQFF.

This clone has only one observation. CDR3 loop: CASSQGGGLNIQYF. The CDR3 DNA sequence: TGCGCCAGCAGCCAAGGCGGGGGACTGAACATTCAGTACTTC. The chain uses TRBV4-1 and TRBJ2-4; 7 bases match TRBD2. V gave up 1 base and J gave up 7 bases; unmatched junction bases: 4. In germline, CDR1 is MGHRA, CDR2 YSYEKL. The length of the CDR3 is 14 residues.

This clone appeared a few times. The chain is built from TRBV11-1 and TRBJ2-5; perhaps TRBD2 as D (6 bases). Per the germline V gene, CDR1 is SGHAT and CDR2 is FQDESV (reference sequence). V dropped 0 bases and J dropped 1 base, with 9 bases sitting between them. CDR3 size: 15 residues. CDR3 region: CASSLAPGVQETQYF. CDR3 in DNA: TGTGCCAGCAGCTTAGCTCCGGGGGTCCAAGAGACCCAGTACTTC.

This chain connects TRBV4-1 to TRBJ2-5; possible D gene TRBD1, 5 bases. Germline CDR1 MGHRA, CDR2 YSYEKL. Trimming shortened V by 3 bases and J by 4 bases, and 9 bases separated the two germline ends. The CDR3 totals 13 residues. The CDR3: CASSHRGAETQYF. In DNA, the CDR3 is TGCGCCAGCAGCCATAGGGGCGCAGAGACCCAGTACTTC.

The chain carries TRBV15 and TRBJ2-7, with D perhaps TRBD2 (6 bases). Deletions cut 2 bases from V and 0 bases from J, with 20 bases between. Per germline, CDR1 LNHNV and CDR2 YYDKDF (reference sequence). This CDR3 has 18 amino acids. The CDR3 is CATSRPSLGRGNSYEQYF. Written as DNA, the CDR3 is TGTGCCACCAGCAGACCTAGTCTGGGCCGCGGGAACTCCTACGAGCAGTACTTC.

This chain's CDR3 is CASSVVGTSGNNEQFF. CDR3 DNA sequence: TGTGCCAGCAGCGTAGTTGGGACTAGCGGTAACAATGAGCAGTTCTTC. This chain uses TRBV9 with TRBJ2-1; 11 bases match TRBD2. The ends lost 0 bases at V and 5 bases at J; junction bases unmatched: 4. The germline V gene has CDR1 SGDLS and CDR2 YYNGEE. The CDR3 is 16 residues long.

J is TRBJ2-7 and V is TRBV15, with TRBD1 as a possible D gene (6 bases). This CDR3 is 12 amino acids long. Trimming removed 9 bases at V and 4 bases at J, with 13 bases between. Germline V CDR1 and CDR2: LNHNV, YYDKDF (reference sequence). The CDR3 region has the DNA TGTGCCACGGGGCAGGGGCCTTACGAGCAGTACTTC. Protein sequence: CATGQGPYEQYF.

The chain combines TRBV7-2 with TRBJ2-1; a possible D gene is TRBD2 (5 bases). The germline V gene encodes CDR1 SGHTA and CDR2 FQGNSA. The CDR3 is 12 amino acids. Trimming shortened V by 4 bases and J by 8 bases, and 9 bases separated the two germline ends. This CDR3 is CASSSQRDEQFF. CDR3 coding DNA: TGTGCCAGCAGCTCCCAGAGGGATGAGCAGTTCTTC.

This rearrangement joins TRBV24-1 to TRBJ1-1; the match to TRBD1 covers 9 bases. The CDR3 totals 15 residues. The V and J ends lost 7 bases and 2 bases, in that order; junction bases with no gene match: 7. Germline V gives CDR1 KGHDR, CDR2 SFDVKD. CDR3 nucleotides: TGTGCCACCAGGCCGGGACAGGGATTCAACACTGAAGCTTTCTTT. It encodes CATRPGQGFNTEAFF.

J is TRBJ2-5 and V is TRBV6-5; either TRBD1 or TRBD2 may supply D (5 bases each). V dropped 2 bases and J dropped 5 bases, with 15 bases sitting between them. Germline lookup yields CDR1 MNHEY and CDR2 SVGAGI. The CDR3 is made up of 15 amino acids. CDR3 coding DNA: TGTGCCAGCAGTTACGGTCGGGGCTTGATGGAGACCCAGTACTTC. Its protein product is CASSYGRGLMETQYF.

The chain has TRBV27 and TRBJ2-1; 8 nucleotides line up with TRBD2. Trimming cost V 5 bases and J 3 bases; bases outside gene matches: 6. The CDR3 sequence is 15 residues long. The germline gives CDR1 MNHEY, CDR2 SMNVEV (reference sequence). CDR3 loop: CASSPGTRLYNEQFF. The CDR3 DNA is TGTGCCAGCAGTCCCGGGACTAGGCTCTACAATGAGCAGTTCTTC.

DNA for the CDR3: TGTGCCAGCAGCTTAGGGCTAGCGACCGGGGAGCTGTTTTTT. It codes for CASSLGLATGELFF. The chain recombines TRBV7-9 with TRBJ2-2, with a possible D match to TRBD2 (6 bases). V was pared by 1 base and J by 5 bases, with 8 bases between. The CDR3 length is 14 residues. From germline, CDR1 is SEHNR and CDR2 FQNEAQ (reference sequence).

V usage is TRBV5-4 and J usage is TRBJ2-7; possibly TRBD1 for D (6 bases). The CDR3 covers 14 residues. Trimming removed 4 bases from V and 2 bases from J, with 13 bases in between. Germline V gene data show CDR1 as SGHNT and CDR2 as YYREEE (reference sequence). The CDR3 coding sequence is TGTGCCAGCAGCATCGGGACACTCACCTACGAGCAGTACTTC. Translating gives CASSIGTLTYEQYF.

The chain employs TRBV7-9 and TRBJ2-2; D is unresolved. There are 18 residues in the CDR3. Between the trimmed V and J ends, which lost 6 bases and 0 bases, there was a span of 20 bases. In germline, CDR1 is SEHNR, CDR2 FQNEAQ (reference sequence). The chain's CDR3 is CASRPPGGMGTNTGELFF. The CDR3 DNA is TGTGCCAGCAGACCCCCAGGCGGTATGGGCACGAACACCGGGGAGCTGTTTTTT.

The rearrangement links TRBV11-2 to TRBJ2-7; D may be TRBD2 (6 bases). Germline V CDR1 and CDR2: SGHAT, FQNNGV. CDR3 length equals 14 residues. V shed 5 bases and J shed 2 bases, with 13 bases lying between them. The CDR3 region is CASSAGLPTYEQYF. CDR3 nucleotide sequence: TGTGCCAGCAGCGCGGGACTTCCCACCTACGAGCAGTACTTC.

V gene TRBV19 combines with J gene TRBJ1-5; D not certain. V gave up 5 bases and J gave up 11 bases, with 19 bases separating them. The CDR3 totals 14 residues. CDR1 LNHDA and CDR2 SQIVND come from the germline V gene (reference sequence). DNA of the CDR3: TGTGCCAGTAGTCAGGAGACACCTTCGGGGACCCAGCATTTT. Translating gives CASSQETPSGTQHF. The full variable domain, rest sourced from reference TRBV19 and TRBJ1-5, is DGGITQSPKYLFRKEGQNVTLSCEQNLNHDAMYWYRQDPGQGLRLIYYSQIVNDFQKGDIAEGYSVSREKKESFPLTVTSAQKNPTAFYLCASSQETPSGTQHFGDGTRLSIL.

The chain employs TRBV10-3 and TRBJ2-1, with TRBD2 matching 8 bases. Germline V CDR1 and CDR2: ENHRY, SYGVKD. The J segment lost 9 bases and the V segment lost 11 bases, leaving 9 bases of the junction unmatched. This CDR3 comprises 12 residues. The CDR3: CAVKERESEQFF. CDR3 nucleotides: TGTGCCGTCAAGGAGCGGGAGAGTGAGCAGTTCTTC.

CDR3 nucleotide sequence: TGTGCCAGTAGTATAGATGGGGGTCCCGGGGAGCTGTTTTTT. This gives the protein CASSIDGGPGELFF. The chain employs TRBV19 and TRBJ2-2; D possibly matches TRBD1 or TRBD2 (5 bases each). Trimming took 0 bases from V and 6 from J, leaving 8 bases between them. Looked up from germline, CDR1 is LNHDA and CDR2 is SQIVND (reference sequence). CDR3 length: 14 amino acids. The complete variable domain, with remaining parts taken from reference TRBV19 and TRBJ2-2, reads DGGITQSPKYLFRKEGQNVTLSCEQNLNHDAMYWYRQDPGQGLRLIYYSQIVNDFQKGDIAEGYSVSREKKESFPLTVTSAQKNPTAFYLCASSIDGGPGELFFGEGSRLTVL.

The chain couples TRBV3-1 (or the pseudogene TRBV3-2) to TRBJ1-1; the D is unclear. Germline V gives CDR1 LGHDT, CDR2 YNNKEL (reference sequence). The V end lost 0 bases, the J end lost 5 bases, and 16 bases lay between the germline ends. The CDR3 is 16 residues long. The CDR3 sequence: CASSQELDRVLTEAFF. DNA for the CDR3: TGTGCCAGCAGCCAAGAGTTGGACCGCGTATTGACTGAAGCTTTCTTT.

The chain combines TRBV7-3 with TRBJ2-1; D is unclear. V lost 1 base and J 10 bases, leaving 14 bases between the germline ends. Germline CDR1 reads SGHTA; CDR2 reads FQGTGA. This CDR3 is built from 14 residues. The CDR3 protein is CASSLNPPPGEQFF. CDR3 nucleotides: TGTGCCAGCAGCTTAAACCCCCCCCCGGGCGAGCAGTTCTTC.

The chain carries TRBV5-4 and TRBJ2-2; TRBD2 agrees at 15 bases. The CDR3 contains 17 residues. The germline gives CDR1 SGHNT, CDR2 YYREEE (reference sequence). V lost 2 bases to trimming and J lost 4 bases; unmatched junction nucleotides: 3. CDR3 residues: CASSFGLAGGRTGELFF. In DNA, the CDR3 is TGTGCCAGCAGCTTCGGACTAGCGGGAGGGCGCACCGGGGAGCTGTTTTTT.

The CDR3, as DNA: TGTGCCAGCAGCCACCGGGACAGAAACACCGGGGAGCTGTTTTTT. Encoded protein: CASSHRDRNTGELFF. The V gene is TRBV3-1 (or the pseudogene TRBV3-2), the J gene TRBJ2-2, with 7 bases aligning to TRBD1. V was clipped by 3 bases and J by 2 bases; unmatched bases: 3. CDR3 length equals 15 residues. Germline V gene lookup returns CDR1 LGHDT and CDR2 YNNKEL (reference sequence).

The sample holds one count of this clone. Written as DNA, the CDR3 is TGCGCCAGCAGCTTGGTTCTAGCGGGAGGAGGGGCAGATACGCAGTATTTT. As protein: CASSLVLAGGGADTQYF. The V call is TRBV5-1, the J call TRBJ2-3; 11 bases map to TRBD2. The length of the CDR3 is 17 residues. V lost 0 bases to trimming and J lost 4 bases; unmatched junction nucleotides: 7. Germline CDR1 reads SGHRS; CDR2 reads YFSETQ.

The chain employs TRBV3-1 (or the pseudogene TRBV3-2) and TRBJ1-1; TRBD1 matches 7 bases. V gave up 4 bases and J gave up 5 bases; unmatched junction bases: 13. The CDR3 has 16 amino acids. CDR1 and CDR2 from the germline V gene are LGHDT and YNNKEL (reference sequence). CDR3 sequence reads: CASSPRGRQGGTEAFF. The DNA for the CDR3 is TGTGCCAGCAGCCCCCGGGGTCGGCAGGGGGGGACTGAAGCTTTCTTT.

This clone was recorded once. The rearrangement links TRBV29-1 to TRBJ1-1, with D possibly being TRBD1 (6 bases). Between the trimmed V and J ends, which lost 8 bases and 2 bases, there was a span of 12 bases. This CDR3 has 12 amino acids. CDR1 SQVTM and CDR2 ANQGSEA come from the germline V gene. This CDR3 is CSTYRANTEAFF. In nucleotides, the CDR3 is TGCAGCACGTACAGGGCAAACACTGAAGCTTTCTTT.